This TCR beta chain derives from a study of blood T cells in healthy people across ages. This clonotype appeared a few times. Germline V gene data show CDR1 as MGHRA and CDR2 as YSYEKL. The CDR3 is 17 amino acids. Trimming took off 1 base at V and 0 bases at J, with 15 bases between the two ends. A second PCR of about 7 to 12 cycles used a sample-barcoded 5' primer and a J-beta primer mix. A single record per CDR3 protein comes from TCRdb applying MiXCR to the 5' RACE reads. The sample lists some 940,000 distinct CDR3 sequences, roughly 29% occurring once. The data also belong to a second study, concerning T cells of mothers and their children.

The chain carries TRBV4-1 and TRBJ1-2; D unclear. Sequencing was carried out using blood. The sequence was collected from a woman in her thirties or forties in good health. CDR3 region: CASSQVPGPTSNYGYTF. The DNA of the CDR3 is TGCGCCAGCAGCCAAGTCCCAGGCCCAACTTCTAACTATGGCTACACCTTC.